These 21 T cell receptor beta chains were sequenced from one sample in a study of cytomegalovirus exposure and HLA in healthy donors (dated by TCRdb to about 2017). The library was made by the immunoSEQ multiplex PCR assay. A mixture of 60 forward primers for TCR Vbeta segments and 13 reverse primers for TCR Jbeta segments was used in the multiplex PCR. Here the immuneACCESS table is served through TCRdb, limited to in-frame sequences with V and J called. Missing clones are a known gap in these copies; in checked studies unresolved V genes cover under half, and the rest lacks a known reason. The sample includes about 160,000 clones, with 65% to 80% observed a single time. The ten largest clones represent 1.5% to 2% of the sample. Input material: PBMCs. The receptors come from a woman under 40 in good health and CMV-seronegative.

In its sample, this clone was seen a few times. V is TRBV7-9 and J is TRBJ2-7; maybe TRBD2 (5 bases). CDR1 is SEHNR and CDR2 is FQNEAQ in the germline V gene (reference sequence). The V and J ends lost 10 bases and 4 bases respectively, with 14 bases between them. The length of the CDR3 is 12 residues. CDR3 sequence reads: CATGGLGYEQYF. The CDR3 region has the DNA TGTGCCACCGGCGGGCTGGGTTACGAGCAGTACTTC.

CDR3 loop: CASSMGHFQETQYF. The CDR3 DNA follows: TGTGCCAGCAGCATGGGACACTTCCAAGAGACCCAGTACTTC. The chain carries TRBV5-6 and TRBJ2-5; weak D call: TRBD1 (6 bases). The CDR3 loop spans 14 amino acids. Trimming shortened V by 4 bases and J by 1 base, and 11 bases separated the two germline ends. From germline, CDR1 is SGHDT and CDR2 YYEEEE.

This clone was recorded only once. The chain links TRBV27 to TRBJ2-7; D is unclear. CDR1 MNHEY and CDR2 SMNVEV come from the germline V gene (reference sequence). The CDR3 is made up of 14 amino acids. Trimming cost V 1 base and J 5 bases, with 12 bases left between them. For the CDR3, the DNA is TGTGCCAGCAGTTTATACGATGGAGATAACGAGCAGTACTTC. It is translated as CASSLYDGDNEQYF.

The chain uses TRBV28 and TRBJ2-5, with 8 bases matching TRBD2. From germline, CDR1 is MDHEN and CDR2 SYDVKM. With V trimmed by 5 bases and J by 5 bases, 7 bases remained unmatched. This CDR3 region has 14 residues. The CDR3 protein is CASSIRGGFETQYF. As DNA, the CDR3 is TGTGCCAGCAGTATCCGCGGGGGGTTTGAGACCCAGTACTTC.

This chain joins TRBV28 and TRBJ2-1; 11 bases match TRBD1. J gave up 9 bases and V 5 bases, and 9 bases lay outside the gene matches. The CDR3 runs 15 residues. Germline lookup yields CDR1 MDHEN and CDR2 SYDVKM. The CDR3 DNA reads as TGTGCCAGCAGTCGACCGGGACAGGGGGTTGGTGAGCAGTTCTTC. Encoded protein: CASSRPGQGVGEQFF.

This clone was detected once. The chain's CDR3 is CASSVDRGMTDTQYF. CDR3 coding DNA: TGTGCCAGCAGTGTGGACAGGGGCATGACAGATACGCAGTATTTT. The rearrangement links TRBV2 to TRBJ2-3; TRBD1 matches 9 bases. CDR3 length: 15 residues. Trimming took 4 bases from V and 3 from J; bases not matched to a gene: 5. Looked up from germline, CDR1 is SNHLY and CDR2 is FYNNEI.

The genes are TRBV7-6 and TRBJ2-6; 7 bases map to TRBD1. The CDR3 has 18 amino acids. CDR1 SGHVS and CDR2 FNYEAQ come from the germline V gene. Trimming cost V 2 bases and J 1 base; bases outside gene matches: 8. Here the CDR3 reads CASSLRGQSISGANVLTF. The CDR3 DNA reads TGTGCCAGCAGCTTACGGGGACAGAGTATTTCTGGGGCCAACGTCCTGACTTTC. Full variable domain (outside the CDR3, taken from reference TRBV7-6 and TRBJ2-6): GAGVSQSPRYKVTKRGQDVALRCDPISGHVSLYWYRQALGQGPEFLTYFNYEAQQDKSGLPNDRFSAERPEGSISTLTIQRTEQRDSAMYRCASSLRGQSISGANVLTFGAGSRLTVL.

The rearrangement links TRBV6-1 to TRBJ1-2; 8 bases map to TRBD1. Germline CDR1 reads MNHNS; CDR2 reads SASEGT. There are 16 residues in the CDR3. V shed 2 bases and J 4 bases; nucleotides not matched to a gene: 9. CDR3 amino acids: CASSERTGNDFYGYTF. The CDR3 DNA reads TGTGCCAGCAGTGAAAGGACAGGGAATGATTTCTATGGCTACACCTTC.

CDR3 protein: CAITRVIRGRGNEQFF. CDR3 nucleotide sequence: TGTGCCATCACCCGGGTTATTCGCGGGAGGGGAAATGAGCAGTTCTTC. This sequence joins TRBV10-3 and TRBJ2-1; 9 nucleotides agree with TRBD2. Germline V CDR1 and CDR2: ENHRY, SYGVKD. The ends lost 7 bases at V and 7 bases at J; junction bases unmatched: 14. CDR3 length: 16 residues.

The chain links TRBV29-1 to TRBJ2-2; 8 positions agree with TRBD1. Germline-derived CDR1 and CDR2 are SQVTM and ANQGSEA. The CDR3 spans 14 residues. V shed 6 bases, J shed 5 bases, and the junction held 8 bases outside the gene matches. For the CDR3, the DNA is TGCAGCGTCGAGCAGGGGGCGGGGACCGGGGAGCTGTTTTTT. Translation: CSVEQGAGTGELFF.

This chain joins TRBV30 and TRBJ1-1, with D unclear. Germline assignment: CDR1 GTSNPN and CDR2 SVGIG (reference sequence). Trimming shortened V by 4 bases and J by 4 bases, and 19 bases separated the two germline ends. CDR3 size: 15 residues. CDR3 sequence reads: CAWTDMSFSGTEAFF. For the CDR3, the DNA is TGTGCCTGGACCGATATGAGCTTTTCAGGCACTGAAGCTTTCTTT.

The rearrangement links TRBV4-2 to TRBJ1-3; 11 bases are shared with TRBD1. Per germline, CDR1 LGHNA and CDR2 YNFKEQ. CDR3 length: 16 residues. Trimming took 4 bases from V and 2 from J; bases not matched to a gene: 4. In nucleotides, the CDR3 is TGTGCCAGCAGCCTAGGACAGGGGGCTACTGGAAACACCATATATTTT. Amino acid sequence: CASSLGQGATGNTIYF.

This chain links TRBV7-2 with TRBJ1-6; 7 nucleotides match TRBD1. Per the germline V gene, CDR1 is SGHTA and CDR2 is FQGNSA. V was pared by 1 base and J by 7 bases, with 7 bases of the junction left unmatched. The CDR3 spans 16 residues. CDR3 amino acids: CASSLVHRGENSPLHF. CDR3 in DNA: TGTGCCAGCAGCTTAGTCCACAGGGGAGAAAATTCACCCCTCCACTTT.

This clone was picked up a small number of times. The rearrangement uses TRBV19 and TRBJ1-1, with 9 bases matching TRBD1. CDR3 length equals 13 residues. V was pared by 8 bases and J by 5 bases, with 6 bases of the junction left unmatched. Germline CDR1 reads LNHDA; CDR2 reads SQIVND (reference sequence). This chain's CDR3 is CASSQDRGTEAFF. The CDR3 DNA reads as TGTGCCAGTTCACAGGACAGGGGAACTGAAGCTTTCTTT.

This clone was seen a handful of times. The chain combines TRBV7-4 with TRBJ2-7; 10 nucleotides agree with TRBD1. From germline, CDR1 is SGHVT and CDR2 SQSDAQ. The CDR3 is 16 amino acids. V dropped 6 bases and J dropped 6; count of bases not matched to a gene: 14. CDR3 nucleotide sequence: TGTGCCAGCAGTCGAAGGGGGCCGGGACAGGGGAGCGAGCAGTACTTC. Translation gives CASSRRGPGQGSEQYF. Full variable domain (outside the CDR3, taken from reference TRBV7-4 and TRBJ2-7): GAGVSQSPRYKVAKRGRDVALRCDSISGHVTLYWYRQTLGQGSEVLTYSQSDAQRDKSGRPSGRFSAERPERSVSTLKIQRTEQGDSAVYLCASSRRGPGQGSEQYFGPGTRLTVT.

This clone was seen only once. The genes are TRBV11-2 and TRBJ1-5; D unresolved. The CDR3 has 15 amino acids. Trimming took off 4 bases at V and 6 bases at J, with 16 bases between the two ends. Germline V CDR1 and CDR2: SGHAT, FQNNGV. CDR3 sequence: CASSSLRGRGQPQHF. The CDR3 region has the DNA TGTGCCAGCAGCTCCCTCCGTGGGAGAGGTCAGCCCCAGCATTTT. The complete variable domain, with remaining parts taken from reference TRBV11-2 and TRBJ1-5, reads EAGVAQSPRYKIIEKRQSVAFWCNPISGHATLYWYQQILGQGPKLLIQFQNNGVVDDSQLPKDRFSAERLKGVDSTLKIQPAKLEDSAVYLCASSSLRGRGQPQHFGDGTRLSIL.

The V gene is TRBV28, the J gene TRBJ1-2, with TRBD1 matching 12 bases. The CDR3 sequence is 13 residues long. V shed 6 bases, J shed 6 bases, and the junction held 2 bases outside the gene matches. The V gene's germline CDR1 is MDHEN and CDR2 SYDVKM. CDR3 nucleotide sequence: TGTGCCAGCAGAGGGACAGGGGGCGATGGCTACACCTTC. This translates into CASRGTGGDGYTF.

The chain has TRBV7-3 and TRBJ1-5; D gene uncertain. This CDR3 has 14 residues. Trimming took 2 bases from V and 9 from J, leaving 14 bases between them. The germline CDR1 and CDR2 sequences are SGHTA and FQGTGA. The CDR3 is CASSLLPGVGPQHF. CDR3 nucleotide sequence: TGTGCCAGCAGCTTACTCCCGGGTGTTGGGCCCCAGCATTTT.

The V call is TRBV19, the J call TRBJ1-2; D gene uncertain. The CDR3 runs 14 residues. Germline V gene sequence: CDR1 LNHDA, CDR2 SQIVND (reference sequence). V was shortened by 4 bases and J by 8 bases, with 17 bases between the two germline ends. The CDR3 DNA reads TGTGCCAGTAGTAATCCTGGGCAGACGTTCGGCTACACCTTC. Translation: CASSNPGQTFGYTF.

V gene TRBV7-9 combines with J gene TRBJ1-1; no firm D call. V was trimmed by 5 bases and J by 4 bases, leaving 17 bases between them. The germline gives CDR1 SEHNR, CDR2 FQNEAQ (reference sequence). CDR3 length: 15 amino acids. The CDR3 region has the DNA TGTGCCAGCAGCCCCCGGAGGAGCCCATCCACTGAAGCTTTCTTT. Its translation: CASSPRRSPSTEAFF.

V usage is TRBV30 and J usage is TRBJ2-5; the D is unclear. This CDR3 contains 13 residues. V was pared by 3 bases and J by 2 bases, with 10 bases between. Per germline, CDR1 GTSNPN and CDR2 SVGIG (reference sequence). The CDR3 DNA follows: TGTGCCTGGAGGGGCAGATCACAAGAGACCCAGTACTTC. This encodes CAWRGRSQETQYF.